The entry that follows covers one T cell receptor beta chain sequence. Antigen unknown. The sample comes from a study of identifying expanded T cells in peripheral blood. Findings of the study overall: Differentially abundant clones: about 1.1 between replicates, around 16 at 2 to 3 weeks, roughly 18 at four.

Sequencing was performed with immunoSEQ multiplex PCR; in TCRdb, only in-frame clones are kept and a portion is missing. Of about 100,000 clones detected, about 83% appear once; the ten largest clones hold 15% to 20%. The CDR3 totals 20 residues. Per germline, CDR1 MGHRA and CDR2 YSYEKL. Trimming took 0 bases from V and 0 from J, leaving 20 bases between them. Healthy donors had no documented immune events, such as infections, while sampled. The clonotype was recovered from a person aged 18-70 years in good health. The chain uses TRBV4-1 and TRBJ2-2; either TRBD1 or TRBD2 may fit D (5 bases each). Sequencing was performed on blood. CDR3 DNA: TGCGCCAGCAGCCAAGACTCCTACATATGGGGGACCACGAACACCGGGGAGCTGTTTTTT. Amino acids: CASSQDSYIWGTTNTGELFF.